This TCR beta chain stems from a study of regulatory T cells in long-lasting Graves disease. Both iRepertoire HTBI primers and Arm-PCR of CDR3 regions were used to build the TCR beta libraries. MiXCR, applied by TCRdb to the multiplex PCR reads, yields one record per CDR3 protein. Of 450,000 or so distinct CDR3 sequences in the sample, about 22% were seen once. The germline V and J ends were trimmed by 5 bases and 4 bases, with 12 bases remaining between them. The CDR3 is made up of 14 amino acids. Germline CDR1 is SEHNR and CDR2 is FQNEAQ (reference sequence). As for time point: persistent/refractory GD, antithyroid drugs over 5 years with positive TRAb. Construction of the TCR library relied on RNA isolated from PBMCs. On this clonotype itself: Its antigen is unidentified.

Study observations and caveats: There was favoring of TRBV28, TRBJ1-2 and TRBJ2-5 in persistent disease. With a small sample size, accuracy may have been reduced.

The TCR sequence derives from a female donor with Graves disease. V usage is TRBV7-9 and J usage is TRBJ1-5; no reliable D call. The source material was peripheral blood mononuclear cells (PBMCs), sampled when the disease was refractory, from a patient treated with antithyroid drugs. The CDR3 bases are TGTGCCAGCAGCCTTTTCGACCAAAATCAGCCCCAGCATTTT. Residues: CASSLFDQNQPQHF.